This TCR beta chain was identified during a study of blood T cell repertoires in COVID-19. For the study at large: Samples representing acute and convalescent COVID-19 were sourced from the United States, Italy and Spain.

Method: immunoSEQ multiplex PCR; TCRdb's copy keeps in-frame clones and lacks some. The data hold 72,000 or so clones, with more than 80% observed a single time. Germline CDR1 reads SGHNT; CDR2 reads YYREEE (reference sequence). V lost 0 bases to trimming and J lost 4 bases, with 10 bases between them. The CDR3 is 14 amino acids. The chain is built from TRBV5-4 and TRBJ1-2; D uncertain. The specimen was peripheral blood. The receptor was isolated from a woman at least 80 years old with active or convalescent COVID-19. Here the CDR3 DNA reads TGTGCCAGCAGCTTGGTTCGAGAACTCTATGGCTACACCTTC. Its protein is CASSLVRELYGYTF. The variable domain in full, with the rest retrieved from reference TRBV5-4 and TRBJ1-2, is ETGVTQSPTHLIKTRGQQVTLRCSSQSGHNTVSWYQQALGQGPQFIFQYYREEENGRGNFPPRFSGLQFPNYSSELNVNALELDDSALYLCASSLVRELYGYTFGSGTRLTVV.